The T cell receptor (beta chain) under discussion was sequenced for a study of molecular identifiers for immune sequencing clone quantification. About the research overall: Replicates split RNA from approximately 22,000 or 94,000 naive CD8 cells five ways, and the researchers sequenced four portions.

TCRdb re-analysed the PCR reads in MiXCR, keeping a single row per CDR3 protein. The sample has 90,000 or so distinct CDR3 sequences, about 23% seen once. The V gene end was trimmed by 3 bases and the J gene end by 14 bases; junction bases not matched to a gene: 13. The CDR3 loop spans 15 amino acids. CDR1 and CDR2 from the germline V gene are SEHNR and FQNEAQ (reference sequence). With RNA at 10%, 30% or 50%, naive CD8 libraries came from roughly 21,000 to 960,000 sorted cells. The sample consisted of naive CD8+ T cells from blood, with Jurkat cell RNA spiked in. Regarding subset: FACS-sorted CD8+CD4-CCR7+CD45RA+ naive T cells. The receptor was isolated from a human donor in good health. Some libraries in this study had Jurkat cell RNA spiked in. This rearrangement joins TRBV7-9 to TRBJ2-1; 10 bases are a match to TRBD1. In DNA form, the CDR3 reads TGTGCCAGCAGCTTTGCCGGATTCCGGGACAGGGGAAAGTTCTTC. As protein: CASSFAGFRDRGKFF.